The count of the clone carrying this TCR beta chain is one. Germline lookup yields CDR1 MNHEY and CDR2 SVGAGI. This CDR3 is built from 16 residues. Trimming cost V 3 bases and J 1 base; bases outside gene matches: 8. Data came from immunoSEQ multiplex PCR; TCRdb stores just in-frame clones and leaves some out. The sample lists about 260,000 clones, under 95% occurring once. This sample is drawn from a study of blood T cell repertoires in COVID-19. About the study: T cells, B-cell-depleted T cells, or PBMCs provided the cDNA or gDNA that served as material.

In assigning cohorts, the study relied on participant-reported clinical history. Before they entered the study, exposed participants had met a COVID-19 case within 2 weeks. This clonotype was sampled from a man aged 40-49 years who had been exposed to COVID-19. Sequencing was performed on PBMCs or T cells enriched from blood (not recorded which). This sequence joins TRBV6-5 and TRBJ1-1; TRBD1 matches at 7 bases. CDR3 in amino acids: CASSYPGGQSNTEAFF. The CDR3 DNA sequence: TGTGCCAGCAGTTATCCAGGGGGACAGTCGAACACTGAAGCTTTCTTT.